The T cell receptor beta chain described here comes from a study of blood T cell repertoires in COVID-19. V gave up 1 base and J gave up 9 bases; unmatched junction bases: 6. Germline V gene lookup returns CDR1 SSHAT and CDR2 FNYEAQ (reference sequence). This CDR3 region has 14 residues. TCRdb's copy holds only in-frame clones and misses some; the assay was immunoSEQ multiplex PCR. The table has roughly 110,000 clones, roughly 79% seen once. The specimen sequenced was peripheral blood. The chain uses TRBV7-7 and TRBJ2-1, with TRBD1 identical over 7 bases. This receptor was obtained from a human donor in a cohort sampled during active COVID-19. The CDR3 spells CASSLGQGEFEQFF. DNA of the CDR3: TGTGCCAGCAGCTTAGGACAGGGAGAGTTTGAGCAGTTCTTC.